The present entry profiles one T cell receptor beta chain with its context. There is no known antigen for this receptor. No base-level quality is on record; no much larger clone is a single base apart. Other DNA sequences in the same sample also yield this CDR3. The cohort consisted of some 670 healthy bone marrow donors. Cohort members were all nominally healthy when sampled, although unrecorded immune exposures were likely present. The donor was CMV seronegative and belonged to the group of more than 300 seronegative cohort members. A peripheral blood sample was provided by each donor, and peripheral blood mononuclear cells were used for TCR beta sequencing. The Qiagen DNeasy Blood Extraction Kit was used to extract genomic DNA from the blood cell samples. The data originate from a study of cytomegalovirus exposure and HLA in healthy donors (dated by TCRdb to 2016 to 2017). Regarding the complete study: In an earlier analysis of under 600 of the donors, roughly 300 Gb of sequence data and 90 million to 130 million unique TCR beta sequences from 150 million to 200 million T cells were reported. Using immunosequencing, the study profiled T cell repertoires from 500 to 800 subjects and related those repertoires to cytomegalovirus serostatus. HLA typing included class I and class II loci at four-digit resolution. The study combined high-throughput TCR immunosequencing, statistical association of individual TCRs with disease status, and machine learning to predict cytomegalovirus infection status. Around 300 gigabases of sequencing data and approximately 85 million unique TCR sequences were included in an early release covering roughly 700 HLA-typed donors. The number of donors typed differed by locus, with roughly 620-630 for A, B, C, DRB1 and DQB1, more than 500 for DQA1, over 600 for DPA1, and roughly 450 for DPB1. In addition to the first cohort of 650 to 750 subjects, a separate validation cohort of 100 to 150 different subjects was used. Rather than drawing on any new phenotypic data, the later analysis identified candidate immune exposures from TCR beta sequences and the way those sequences occurred across donors. A later genetic analysis used genome-wide SNP genotypes for about 60% of the roughly 700 donors, treating that subset as a discovery cohort. Because of strong linkage in the cohort, a handful of DR-DQ haplotypes were treated as single units for association and clustering. Of the 350 to 450 genotyped donors, over 65% fell in the genetic ancestry cluster associated with self-reported Caucasian donors. Every repertoire in the discovery cohort had been generated on one and the same sequencing platform. A later analysis re-analyzed previously published TCR beta repertoires from roughly 690 donors and added high-resolution HLA genotyping to study TCR occurrence patterns. Among 300 to 500 genotyped donors of the cohort, an average of roughly 230,000 unique TCR beta nucleotide sequences was sequenced per donor, of which about 20% were non-productive. Donor age, sex, ethnicity and CMV serostatus were compiled together with the repertoire data. The aim of the study was to test whether cataloging public T cell receptors could identify signatures of past pathogen exposure. In an earlier analysis of 587 of the donors, high-throughput TCR beta sequencing was used to judge whether each TCR beta V gene segment behaved as functional or pseudogenic.

The library was produced with the immunoSEQ multiplex PCR assay. The multiplex PCR relied on a mix of 60 forward primers for TCR Vbeta segments and 13 reverse primers for TCR Jbeta segments. A multiplex PCR assay on genomic DNA amplified the CDR3 region of rearranged TCR beta genes. Amplified TCR beta libraries were sequenced as 87-base-pair reads on the Illumina HiSeq System. The study's own analysis went as follows. A later analysis tallied approximately 87 million unique TCR beta chains across the 660 or so repertoires, and approximately 11 million of those chains were shared by two or more donors. To remove PCR and sequencing errors, raw reads were error-corrected and collapsed into unique sequences using a nearest-neighbor algorithm that merged closely related sequences. Alignment of CDR3 sequences to IMGT reference sequences was used to assign V, D and J gene segments. For a sequence to be retained, a match of at least six nucleotides was required to both a V gene segment and a J gene segment. Rearrangements were classified as productive when the CDR3 lacked stop codons and remained in frame with V and J, and all other rearrangements were classified as non-productive. CDR3 was defined according to IMGT convention as the region running from the second conserved V-encoded cysteine to the conserved J-encoded phenylalanine. The earlier analysis of about 570 of the donors excluded any sequence lacking an unambiguous match to a single V gene segment. An earlier analysis of over 450 of the donors classified V segments as functional when productive rearrangements were above 56.7% and as segregating when the standard deviation between donors was above 5%. A statistical classification framework was built to diagnose cytomegalovirus status from the catalog of TCR beta chain sequences. In a later analysis, TCR nucleotide sequences were compared against IMGT/GENE-DB human TR gene sequences so that V and J genes could be assigned. The TCRdist pipeline was used in a later analysis to assign CDR3 sequences and most-parsimonious VDJ recombination scenarios. A later analysis defined each TCR beta chain by its CDR3 amino acid sequence plus V-gene family, and excluded reads lacking a unique V-gene family. A later analysis removed 500 to 600 highly shared, low-generation-probability nucleotide sequences to deal with suspected cross-contamination and a sequencing artifact. In a later analysis, a clonal expansion index was calculated for each public chain from normalized within-repertoire ranks of inferred template counts. In a later analysis, generation probabilities were computed using a VDJ recombination model fitted to out-of-frame rearrangements, and the results were checked against IGoR. Hypergeometric tests were used in a later analysis to score TCR-TCR, TCR-HLA and TCR-CMV co-occurrence, with a repertoire-size bias correction applied to the TCR pairs. To estimate false discovery rates, a later analysis permuted the HLA or CMV assignments 20 times. In a later analysis, co-occurring TCRs were grouped with DBSCAN, and TCRdist sequence similarity was added when clustering was performed within HLA-allele-positive subsets. Repertoires with fewer than 30,000 or more than 120,000 public chains, plus five repertoires with anomalous nucleotide sharing, were excluded from co-occurrence clustering. The clones in this table, taken by TCRdb from immuneACCESS, are in-frame only. Not every clone is retained; where verified, under half of the shortfall comes from an unresolved V gene, and the cause of the rest is unknown. From that table come the V and J calls and clone size; the DNA was used to work out D and trimming. The sample profile shows 150,000 to 200,000 clones; roughly four fifths of them were found once. The ten largest clones capture 1.5% to 2% of the sample.

Results the study describes overall, beyond this receptor: At a false discovery rate of 0.05, a later analysis linked under 20,000 TCR beta sequences to specific HLA alleles. Linkage disequilibrium might explain the correlated functional status among segregating V segments, but an unknown experimental factor could not be ruled out. In a later analysis, HLA-associated TCR beta chains showed more clonal expansion and lower generation probabilities than non-associated chains that were equally common. According to a later genetic analysis, donors in an Asian-associated ancestry cluster had fewer N-insertions in productive TCRs than the roughly 660-donor mean. In this cohort, only TCR beta chains were sequenced, and detectable features were limited by the absence of alpha or paired-chain data. A further reported finding was that TCR beta sequences accurately predicted the HLA-A and HLA-B alleles for most subjects in the first cohort. An earlier analysis of some 560 of the donors showed that most TCR beta V segments appeared in productive rearrangements either about 87% or about 30% of the time, which broadly matched IMGT annotations. Across donors, most TCR sequences were observed very rarely, whereas some public TCRs were present in many individuals. In a later analysis, the rate of TCR association differed among HLA loci, with DRB1 alleles having the most associated TCRs and HLA-C alleles having the fewest. Assigning TCR associations to individual alleles was difficult when HLA alleles, especially DR and DQ, strongly co-occurred. The classifier was reported to diagnose cytomegalovirus status with high specificity and sensitivity in both the original cohort and the validation cohort. The sequencing pipeline was judged likely to have produced a cluster of highly shared sequence variants as a technical artifact. In vitro tests confirmed that a few of the cytomegalovirus-associated TCR beta chains recognize cytomegalovirus antigens. The study listed 150 to 200 TCR beta chains as associated with cytomegalovirus. Sequencing depth was assumed to be roughly uniform across donors in the presence/absence analyses, though that assumption may not hold. Because HLA typing was missing for some donors at each locus, association tests included only the typed subset. The authors suggested that the approach could potentially be generalized to other disease states and immunological phenotypes. For the cohort, immune exposure information was limited to CMV serostatus. Seventeen rarely observed V segments, including chromosome 9 orphons, were excluded from the earlier analysis of 550 to 700 of the donors because counts were too low. An association between a missense DCLRE1C variant and V-gene and J-gene trimming of TCR beta chains was found in a later genetic analysis and replicated in an independent cohort. A later analysis found that most CMV-associated TCR beta chains appeared HLA-restricted, with HLA associations seemingly driven largely by CMV exposure. According to a later analysis, parvovirus B19, influenza, CMV and Epstein-Barr virus appeared linked to several top co-occurrence clusters.

Sequences were obtained from PBMCs. The sequence was collected from a man younger than 45 in good health and CMV-seronegative.

The DNA sequence reads TGTGCCAGCAGTGGGGGGCAGACCAATCAGCCCCAGCATTTT. Its coded protein is CASSGGQTNQPQHF. This sequence uses TRBV2 and TRBJ1-5; TRBD1 is perhaps the D gene, given 6 matching bases. The CDR3, from cysteine to phenylalanine, totals 14 residues. CDR3 DNA only is kept here, 42 bases in frame from base 1. The germline ends are 10 bases apart after V is trimmed by 4 bases and J by 3 bases. Via the germline V gene, CDR1 is SNHLY and CDR2 FYNNEI.